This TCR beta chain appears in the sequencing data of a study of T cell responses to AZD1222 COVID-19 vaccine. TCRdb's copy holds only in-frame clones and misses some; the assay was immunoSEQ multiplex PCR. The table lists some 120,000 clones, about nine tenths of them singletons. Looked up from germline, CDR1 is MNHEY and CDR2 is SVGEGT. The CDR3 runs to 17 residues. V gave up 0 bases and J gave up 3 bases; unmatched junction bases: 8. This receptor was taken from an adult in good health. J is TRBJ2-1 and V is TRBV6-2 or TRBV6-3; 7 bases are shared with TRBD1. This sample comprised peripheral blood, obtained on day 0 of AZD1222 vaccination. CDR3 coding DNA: TGTGCCAGCAGTTACTCGTCGCCAGGGGGTTTCTACAATGAGCAGTTCTTC. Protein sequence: CASSYSSPGGFYNEQFF.